The 25 T cell receptor beta chains in this list originate from one sample, sequenced in a study of T cell responses to AZD1222 COVID-19 vaccine. Sequencing used immunoSEQ multiplex PCR; TCRdb keeps in-frame clones, though not all of them. The sample has approximately 100,000 clones, about 90% seen once. The sequencing here drew on peripheral blood, taken on day 0 of AZD1222 vaccination. These receptor sequences come from an adult in good health.

The chain links TRBV7-2 to TRBJ1-4; 9 nucleotides line up with TRBD1. The V segment lost 4 bases and the J segment 10 bases; nucleotides outside the gene matches: 13. The CDR3 has 16 amino acids. Germline values: CDR1 SGHTA, CDR2 FQGNSA. CDR3 sequence: CASSSGQGRASVKLFF. In DNA, the CDR3 is TGTGCCAGCAGCTCCGGACAGGGGCGTGCGTCTGTAAAACTGTTTTTT. Full variable domain (rest looked up from reference TRBV7-2 and TRBJ1-4): GAGVSQSPSNKVTEKGKDVELRCDPISGHTALYWYRQSLGQGLEFLIYFQGNSAPDKSGLPSDRFSAERTGGSVSTLTIQRTQQEDSAVYLCASSSGQGRASVKLFFGSGTQLSVL.

About this clone itself: At one end, the junction sequence differs from germline, possibly due to a read error. The chain links TRBV7-7 to TRBJ2-7, with D maybe TRBD2 (6 bases). The germline V gene has CDR1 SSHAT and CDR2 FNYEAQ (reference sequence). This CDR3 is built from 19 residues. CDR3 in DNA: TGTGCTAGCAGCTTAGCGGAGGAACCTGTAGGGGCTTGGCGATGCGAGCAGTACTTC. Amino acids: CASSLAEEPVGAWRCEQYF. The full variable domain, with the rest looked up from reference TRBV7-7 and TRBJ2-7, is GAGVSQSPRYKVTKRGQDVTLRCDPISSHATLYWYQQALGQGPEFLTYFNYEAQPDKSGLPSDRFSAERPEGSISTLTIQRTEQRDSAMYRCASSLAEEPVGAWRCEQYFGPGTRLTVT.

The chain recombines TRBV15 with TRBJ1-1, with D hard to call. The CDR3 totals 14 residues. Looked up from germline, CDR1 is LNHNV and CDR2 is YYDKDF (reference sequence). The germline V and J ends were trimmed by 1 base and 1 base, with 7 bases remaining between them. In DNA, the CDR3 is TGTGCCACCAGCAGAGGCGGAGCGAACACTGAAGCTTTCTTT. Its translation: CATSRGGANTEAFF.

The table lists this clone with a few counts. The chain has TRBV19 and TRBJ1-1; TRBD1 matches 9 bases. J lost 8 bases, V lost 6 bases, and 13 bases had no gene match. Per germline, CDR1 LNHDA and CDR2 SQIVND (reference sequence). The CDR3 extends over 15 amino acids. CDR3 coding DNA: TGTGCCAGTAGCACCAAGGTTAGGACAGGGGCCGAAGCTTTCTTT. Encoded protein: CASSTKVRTGAEAFF.

This sequence joins TRBV12-3 or TRBV12-4 and TRBJ2-3, with D unresolved. This CDR3 is 12 amino acids long. V lost 5 bases to trimming and J lost 3 bases, with 6 bases between them. CDR3: CASSITTDTQYF. CDR3 sequence (DNA): TGTGCCAGCAGTATAACTACAGATACGCAGTATTTT.

This clone was seen a single time. This chain uses TRBV7-3 with TRBJ2-7, with TRBD2 identical over 7 bases. Germline CDR1 is SGHTA and CDR2 is FQGTGA. Trimming removed 2 bases from V and 2 bases from J; junction bases left unmatched: 6. This CDR3 has 15 amino acids. This CDR3 reads CASSLSAGQTYEQYF. CDR3 DNA sequence: TGTGCCAGCAGCTTATCAGCGGGGCAAACCTACGAGCAGTACTTC.

The DNA for the CDR3 is TGTGCCAGTAGTTACAGGGGTGGCTACGAGCAGTACTTC. Its translation is CASSYRGGYEQYF. The chain has TRBV19 and TRBJ2-7, with 7 bases matching TRBD1. Trimming at V came to 5 bases and at J to 3 bases, leaving 4 bases not matched to a gene. Germline V gene sequence: CDR1 LNHDA, CDR2 SQIVND (reference sequence). The CDR3 contains 13 residues. The full variable domain, rest sourced from reference TRBV19 and TRBJ2-7, is DGGITQSPKYLFRKEGQNVTLSCEQNLNHDAMYWYRQDPGQGLRLIYYSQIVNDFQKGDIAEGYSVSREKKESFPLTVTSAQKNPTAFYLCASSYRGGYEQYFGPGTRLTVT.

The chain has TRBV6-2 or TRBV6-3 and TRBJ2-1; no reliable D call. The V gene's germline CDR1 is MNHEY and CDR2 SVGEGT. The V gene lost 4 bases and the J gene lost 9 bases, with 13 bases spanning the gap. The CDR3 spans 13 residues. CDR3 protein: CASSFAGLGEQFF. CDR3 bases: TGTGCCAGCAGTTTCGCCGGGCTCGGTGAGCAGTTCTTC.

The rearrangement joins TRBV6-5 to TRBJ1-4; D is possibly TRBD1 (5 bases). Trimming pared 2 bases from V and 2 bases from J, leaving 12 bases between. The CDR3 loop spans 16 amino acids. The germline V gene encodes CDR1 MNHEY and CDR2 SVGAGI. CDR3 loop: CASSYGGAGTNEKLFF. In nucleotides, the CDR3 is TGTGCCAGCAGTTACGGCGGGGCGGGGACTAATGAAAAACTGTTTTTT.

This rearrangement joins TRBV15 to TRBJ1-6; 7 nucleotides match TRBD1. Germline V gene sequence: CDR1 LNHNV, CDR2 YYDKDF (reference sequence). V lost 2 bases to trimming and J lost 6 bases; unmatched junction nucleotides: 7. This CDR3 contains 16 residues. CDR3 region: CATSRRTGTANSPLHF. The CDR3 DNA follows: TGTGCCACCAGCAGACGGACAGGAACTGCTAATTCACCCCTCCACTTT.

V is TRBV9 and J is TRBJ1-5; TRBD1 is a possible D gene (5 bases). The germline CDR1 and CDR2 sequences are SGDLS and YYNGEE. Trimming left V 3 bases short and J 4 bases short, with 14 bases between. CDR3 size: 15 residues. This chain's CDR3 is CASSGGLRGNQPQHF. CDR3 nucleotides: TGTGCCAGCAGCGGAGGCCTGAGGGGAAATCAGCCCCAGCATTTT. Supplemented by reference TRBV9 and TRBJ1-5, the full variable domain reads DSGVTQTPKHLITATGQRVTLRCSPRSGDLSVYWYQQSLDQGLQFLIQYYNGEERAKGNILERFSAQQFPDLHSELNLSSLELGDSALYFCASSGGLRGNQPQHFGDGTRLSIL.

The chain carries TRBV27 and TRBJ2-2, with unresolved D. With 4 bases removed from V and 7 bases from J, the gap between germline ends came to 13 bases. The CDR3 is 14 residues long. Germline values: CDR1 MNHEY, CDR2 SMNVEV (reference sequence). The CDR3 region is CASSSGSTYGELFF. The CDR3 DNA reads TGTGCCAGCAGTTCAGGCTCGACTTACGGGGAGCTGTTTTTT.

The chain employs TRBV7-2 and TRBJ2-1; no clear D. Per the germline V gene, CDR1 is SGHTA and CDR2 is FQGNSA. This CDR3 region has 13 residues. The V and J ends lost 0 bases and 6 bases respectively, with 6 bases between them. The CDR3 protein is CASSLAIVNEQFF. CDR3 DNA: TGTGCCAGCAGCTTAGCGATAGTCAATGAGCAGTTCTTC.

This chain joins TRBV11-1 and TRBJ2-7; tentatively, D is TRBD1 or TRBD2 (5 bases each). The CDR3 length is 16 residues. Trimming cost V 2 bases and J 0 bases, with 14 bases left between them. Germline V gene data show CDR1 as SGHAT and CDR2 as FQDESV (reference sequence). This CDR3 reads CASSLSYRDHSYEQYF. The CDR3 bases are TGTGCCAGCAGCTTATCGTACCGGGACCACTCCTACGAGCAGTACTTC.

This sequence joins TRBV7-2 and TRBJ1-2; D is perhaps TRBD1 (5 bases). CDR1 is SGHTA and CDR2 is FQGNSA in the germline V gene. V lost 4 bases to trimming and J lost 1 base, with 16 bases between them. The CDR3 totals 16 residues. The CDR3, as DNA: TGTGCCAGCAGCTCCACTCGGGGGGTCCTTAACTATGGCTACACCTTC. Its protein product is CASSSTRGVLNYGYTF. Full variable domain (rest looked up from reference TRBV7-2 and TRBJ1-2): GAGVSQSPSNKVTEKGKDVELRCDPISGHTALYWYRQSLGQGLEFLIYFQGNSAPDKSGLPSDRFSAERTGGSVSTLTIQRTQQEDSAVYLCASSSTRGVLNYGYTFGSGTRLTVV.

This chain connects TRBV5-4 to TRBJ1-1; no clear D gene. Per germline, CDR1 SGHNT and CDR2 YYREEE (reference sequence). This CDR3 is built from 14 residues. V shed 0 bases and J shed 5 bases, with 11 bases lying between them. CDR3 sequence reads: CASSLAGRKTEAFF. CDR3 sequence (DNA): TGTGCCAGCAGCTTGGCCGGGCGGAAGACTGAAGCTTTCTTT.

The gene calls are TRBV7-6 and TRBJ1-1; 9 nucleotides agree with TRBD1. CDR1 SGHVS and CDR2 FNYEAQ come from the germline V gene. This CDR3 is built from 15 residues. V trimming: 2 bases; J trimming: 6 bases; junction bases outside the gene matches: 7. The CDR3 reads CASSLKQGASSEAFF. The CDR3 bases are TGTGCCAGCAGCTTAAAACAGGGGGCGAGTTCTGAAGCTTTCTTT.

The CDR3 protein is CASSELAGADTQYF. CDR3 bases: TGTGCCAGCAGTGAACTAGCGGGAGCAGATACGCAGTATTTT. This chain uses TRBV6-1 with TRBJ2-3; 10 bases line up with TRBD2. This CDR3 has 14 residues. Germline CDR1 MNHNS, CDR2 SASEGT. The ends lost 2 bases at V and 4 bases at J; junction bases unmatched: 0.

The J gene is TRBJ1-3, the V gene TRBV14; a weak D match, TRBD1 (5 bases). Trimming stripped 4 bases from V and 3 bases from J, with 10 bases between. There are 14 residues in the CDR3. Germline values: CDR1 SGHDN, CDR2 FVKESK. CDR3 DNA: TGTGCCAGCAGCCGCGGGGGGGGTGGAAACACCATATATTTT. As protein: CASSRGGGGNTIYF.

A word on this clone: Other DNA sequences from this sample encode an identical CDR3 as well. The chain couples TRBV18 to TRBJ2-5; D not resolved. The CDR3 runs to 12 residues. Germline CDR1 reads KGHSH; CDR2 reads LQKENI. Deletions cut 6 bases from V and 0 bases from J, with 5 bases between. The DNA of the CDR3 is TGTGCCAGCTCGCCTAACCAAGAGACCCAGTACTTC. Its translation is CASSPNQETQYF.

CDR3 protein: CASSFPGGRGRNATNEKLFF. CDR3 in DNA: TGCGCCAGCAGCTTCCCGGGGGGCAGGGGTCGAAATGCAACTAATGAAAAACTGTTTTTT. The gene calls are TRBV4-1 and TRBJ1-4, with D maybe TRBD1 (6 bases). Germline values: CDR1 MGHRA, CDR2 YSYEKL. V dropped 5 bases and J dropped 0 bases, with 25 bases sitting between them. The CDR3 spans 20 residues.

V and J are TRBV3-1 (or the pseudogene TRBV3-2) and TRBJ1-4; D remains unclear. CDR1 is LGHDT, CDR2 YNNKEL, per germline (reference sequence). This CDR3 spans 14 amino acids. Between the trimmed V and J ends, which lost 2 bases and 2 bases, there was a span of 6 bases. Here the CDR3 DNA reads TGTGCCAGCAGCCAAAGAGGTACTAATGAAAAACTGTTTTTT. This encodes CASSQRGTNEKLFF.

This clone was seen just once. A read error may produce the germline difference seen at one junction end. The chain combines TRBV7-7 with TRBJ2-5, with D possibly called TRBD1 or TRBD2 (5 bases each). The CDR3 length is 17 residues. Germline V gene lookup returns CDR1 SSHAT and CDR2 FNYEAQ (reference sequence). The CDR3 nucleotides read TGTGCTAGCAGCTACTCGGGCGTGAGGGGCACAGAAGAGACCCAGTACTTC. It encodes CASSYSGVRGTEETQYF.

The chain links TRBV6-5 to TRBJ1-2; D is perhaps TRBD1 (6 bases). CDR1 is MNHEY and CDR2 is SVGAGI in the germline V gene. Trimming shortened V by 0 bases and J by 2 bases, and 10 bases separated the two germline ends. The CDR3 has 15 amino acids. CDR3 residues: CASSYSQGYNYGYTF. The CDR3 coding sequence is TGTGCCAGCAGTTACTCCCAGGGGTACAACTATGGCTACACCTTC.

V gene TRBV6-5 combines with J gene TRBJ1-2; D is unclear. Germline V gene sequence: CDR1 MNHEY, CDR2 SVGAGI. This CDR3 is built from 13 residues. Deletions cut 2 bases from V and 7 bases from J, with 11 bases between. CDR3 protein: CASSYGQLRGYTF. The CDR3 nucleotides read TGTGCCAGCAGTTACGGGCAGTTGCGTGGCTACACCTTC.